This TCR beta chain was retrieved from a study of T cells after yellow fever vaccination. General study points: The booster response re-showed most primary clones: about 96% CD4, 88% CD8.

This clonotype was counted ten times or more. As yet, its antigen is unknown. The CDR3 has 15 amino acids. V was cut by 4 bases and J by 0 bases, with 13 bases left in between. Germline V lookup: CDR1 KGHSH, CDR2 LQKENI. Using its own MiXCR run on the 5' RACE reads, TCRdb lists one record per CDR3 protein. The table has about 360,000 distinct CDR3 sequences, 6.2% seen once; the top ten hold 15%. Sequencing used PBMCs, obtained 5 days after the yellow fever booster vaccination. This sequence joins TRBV18 and TRBJ2-7; possibly TRBD2 for D (5 bases). The TCR was taken from a man aged 30 to 39 who received the YFV17D yellow fever vaccine. For the CDR3, the DNA is TGTGCCAGCTCACTCGCCCTAAGCGGCTCCTACGAGCAGTACTTC. It specifies CASSLALSGSYEQYF.